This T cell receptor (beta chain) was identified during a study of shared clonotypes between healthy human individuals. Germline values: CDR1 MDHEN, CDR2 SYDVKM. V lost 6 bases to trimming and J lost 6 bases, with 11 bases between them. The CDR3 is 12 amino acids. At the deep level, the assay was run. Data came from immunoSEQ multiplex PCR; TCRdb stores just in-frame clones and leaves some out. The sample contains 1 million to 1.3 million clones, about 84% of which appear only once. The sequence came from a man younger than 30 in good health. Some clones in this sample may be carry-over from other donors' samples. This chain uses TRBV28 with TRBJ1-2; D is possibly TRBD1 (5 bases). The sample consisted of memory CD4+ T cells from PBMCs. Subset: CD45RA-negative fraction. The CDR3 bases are TGTGCCAGCAGCGGGGGGTCCCATGGCTACACCTTC. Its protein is CASSGGSHGYTF.